This TCR beta chain comes out of a study of control samples from healthy donors and cancer patients. This clone was found many times. The CDR3 totals 13 residues. Between the trimmed V and J ends, which lost 0 bases and 6 bases, there was a span of 7 bases. Germline V lookup: CDR1 SGHDN, CDR2 FVKESK. TCRdb keeps only in-frame clones here, not all; method: immunoSEQ multiplex PCR. The sample carries about 130,000 clones, over 75% recorded once. The chain links TRBV14 to TRBJ2-3; D not certain. The source material was blood. The receptor was derived from a man aged 18 to 30 in good health. Written as DNA, the CDR3 is TGTGCCAGCAGCCAAGATCTTGGGGATACGCAGTATTTT. Its translation is CASSQDLGDTQYF.